This TCR beta chain was obtained from a study of response to subunit inactivated influenza vaccine (dated by TCRdb to between 2017 and 2018). Broadly, across the study: Deep quantitative T cell receptor repertoire profiling was used in the study to track responses to a trivalent subunit inactivated influenza vaccine. Broad study findings and their caveats: The authors proposed that each seasonal influenza vaccination may bring in only a limited number of new T cells.

The method behind the library was RT-PCR. The data were produced on an Illumina HiSeq 2500. TCRdb trimmed the raw reads at Q25, called clones with MiXCR and kept productive beta chains. A single entry per CDR3 protein holds the most common genes and DNA from its merged rows. The sample has about 780,000 distinct CDR3 sequences on record, less than 20% of them singletons. Jointly, the top ten make up 11% of the sample. Trimming accounts for 6 bases at V and 1 base at J, while the number of junction bases matched to no gene is 3. The CDR3, cysteine through phenylalanine, is 15 amino acids long. The only DNA kept is the CDR3, 45 bases in frame from the first base. The germline V gene (reference sequence) gives CDR1 as SEHNR and CDR2 as FQNEAQ. This clonotype was observed at least ten times. Its recognized antigen is unknown. Per-base quality was not reported, and no clone a single base away is much larger than it.

The chain links TRBV7-9 with TRBJ2-1, and 10 junctional nucleotides match TRBD2. The sample here was PBMCs from blood, taken around 5 days after vaccination. The clonotype was recovered from a man in his forties or fifties who received an inactivated influenza vaccine. Donor details come from another sample of the same person, matched by shared clones. The nucleotide sequence is given as TGTGCCAGCAGTTTACTAGCGGGGTCCTACAATGAGCAGTTCTTC. Its translation is CASSLLAGSYNEQFF.